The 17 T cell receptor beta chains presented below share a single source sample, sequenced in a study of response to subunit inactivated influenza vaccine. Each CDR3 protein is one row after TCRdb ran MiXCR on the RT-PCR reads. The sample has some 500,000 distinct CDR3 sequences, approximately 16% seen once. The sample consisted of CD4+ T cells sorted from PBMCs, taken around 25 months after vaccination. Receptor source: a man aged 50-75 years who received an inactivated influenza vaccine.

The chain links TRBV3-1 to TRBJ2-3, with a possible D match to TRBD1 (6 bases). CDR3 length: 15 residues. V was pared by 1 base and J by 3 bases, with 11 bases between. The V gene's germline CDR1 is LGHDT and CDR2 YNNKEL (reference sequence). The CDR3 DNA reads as TGTGCCAGCAGCCAAGGACAGGCAGCTACAGATACGCAGTATTTT. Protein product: CASSQGQAATDTQYF.

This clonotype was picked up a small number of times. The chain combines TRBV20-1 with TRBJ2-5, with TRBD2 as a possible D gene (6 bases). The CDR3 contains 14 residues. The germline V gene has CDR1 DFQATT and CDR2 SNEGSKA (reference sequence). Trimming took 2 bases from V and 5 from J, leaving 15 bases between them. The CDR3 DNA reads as TGCAGTGCTAGATCCCCGACTGGGGGGGAGACCCAGTACTTC. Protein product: CSARSPTGGETQYF.

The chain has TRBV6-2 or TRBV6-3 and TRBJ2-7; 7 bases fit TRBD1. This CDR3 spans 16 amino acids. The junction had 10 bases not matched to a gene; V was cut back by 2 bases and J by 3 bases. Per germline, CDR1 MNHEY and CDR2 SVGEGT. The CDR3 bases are TGTGCCAGCAGTTACCCCGGTTACAGGGGTGACTACGAGCAGTACTTC. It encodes CASSYPGYRGDYEQYF.

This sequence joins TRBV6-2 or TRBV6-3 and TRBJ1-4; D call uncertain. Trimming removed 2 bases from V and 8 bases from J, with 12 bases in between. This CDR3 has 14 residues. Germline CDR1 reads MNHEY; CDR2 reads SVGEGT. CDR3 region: CASSYLGRMEKLFF. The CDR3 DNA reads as TGTGCCAGCAGTTACCTCGGCAGGATGGAAAAACTGTTTTTT.

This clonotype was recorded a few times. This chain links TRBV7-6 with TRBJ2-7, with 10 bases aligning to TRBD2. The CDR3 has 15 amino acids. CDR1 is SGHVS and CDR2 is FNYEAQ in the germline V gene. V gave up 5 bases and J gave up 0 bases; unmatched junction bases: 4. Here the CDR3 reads CASSASGSGSYEQYF. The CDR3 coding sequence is TGTGCCAGCAGCGCTAGCGGGAGCGGCTCCTACGAGCAGTACTTC.

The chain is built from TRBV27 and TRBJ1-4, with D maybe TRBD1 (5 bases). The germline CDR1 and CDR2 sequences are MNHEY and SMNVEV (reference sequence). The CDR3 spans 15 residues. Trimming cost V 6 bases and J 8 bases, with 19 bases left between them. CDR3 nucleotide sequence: TGTGCCAGCAGAATGAGGAGCCAGGGTCCCGAAAAACTGTTTTTT. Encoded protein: CASRMRSQGPEKLFF.

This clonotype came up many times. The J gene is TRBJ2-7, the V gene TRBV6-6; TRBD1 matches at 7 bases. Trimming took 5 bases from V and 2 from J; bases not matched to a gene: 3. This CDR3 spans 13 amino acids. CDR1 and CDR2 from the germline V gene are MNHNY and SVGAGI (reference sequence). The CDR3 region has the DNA TGTGCCAGCAGTAGGGACAGCGCCTACGAGCAGTACTTC. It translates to CASSRDSAYEQYF.

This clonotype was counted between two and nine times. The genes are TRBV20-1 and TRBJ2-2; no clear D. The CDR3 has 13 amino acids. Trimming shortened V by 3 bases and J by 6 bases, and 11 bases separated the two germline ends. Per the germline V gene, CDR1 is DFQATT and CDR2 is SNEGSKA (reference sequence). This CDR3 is CSASLRKSGELFF. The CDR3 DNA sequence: TGCAGTGCTAGCCTACGGAAGTCCGGGGAGCTGTTTTTT.

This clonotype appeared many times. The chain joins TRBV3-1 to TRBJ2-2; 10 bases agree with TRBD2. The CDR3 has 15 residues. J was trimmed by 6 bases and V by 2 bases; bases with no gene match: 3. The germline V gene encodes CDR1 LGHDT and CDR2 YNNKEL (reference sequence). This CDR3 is CASSQNLAGAGELFF. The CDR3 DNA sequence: TGTGCCAGCAGCCAAAACCTAGCGGGGGCCGGGGAGCTGTTTTTT.

The CDR3 loop is CASSWDRKLTDTQYF. The CDR3 DNA follows: TGTGCCAGCAGCTGGGACAGGAAACTCACGGATACGCAGTATTTT. The rearrangement joins TRBV7-2 to TRBJ2-3; 8 positions match TRBD1. Germline V gene lookup returns CDR1 SGHTA and CDR2 FQGNSA. The CDR3 totals 15 residues. Germline trimming cut 4 bases from V and 6 bases from J; bases unmatched to any gene: 9.

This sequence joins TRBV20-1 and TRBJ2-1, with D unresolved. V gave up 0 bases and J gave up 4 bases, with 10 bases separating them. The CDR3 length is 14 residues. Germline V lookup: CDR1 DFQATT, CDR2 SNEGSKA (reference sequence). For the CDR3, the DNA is TGCAGTGCTAGAGATATATTTATTTACAATGAGCAGTTCTTC. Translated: CSARDIFIYNEQFF.

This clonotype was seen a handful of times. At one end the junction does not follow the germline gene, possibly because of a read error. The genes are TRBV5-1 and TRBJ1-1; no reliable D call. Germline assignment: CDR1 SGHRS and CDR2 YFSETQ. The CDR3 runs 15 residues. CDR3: CASSPHLTGNAEAFF. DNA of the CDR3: TGCGCCAGCAGCCCCCATCTTACCGGGAACGCTGAAGCTTTCTTT.

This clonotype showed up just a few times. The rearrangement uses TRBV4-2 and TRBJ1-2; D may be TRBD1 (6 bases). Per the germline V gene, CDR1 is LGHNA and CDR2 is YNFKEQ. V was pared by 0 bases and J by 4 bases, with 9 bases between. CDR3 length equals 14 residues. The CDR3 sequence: CASSQDRGGYGYTF. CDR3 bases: TGTGCCAGCAGCCAAGATAGGGGGGGCTATGGCTACACCTTC.

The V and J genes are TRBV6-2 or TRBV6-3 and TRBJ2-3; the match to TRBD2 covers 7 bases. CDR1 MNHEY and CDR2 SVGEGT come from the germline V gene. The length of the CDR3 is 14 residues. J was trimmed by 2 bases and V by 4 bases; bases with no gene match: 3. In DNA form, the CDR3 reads TGTGCCAGCAGTTCTCTAGCGGCCACAGATACGCAGTATTTT. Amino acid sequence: CASSSLAATDTQYF.

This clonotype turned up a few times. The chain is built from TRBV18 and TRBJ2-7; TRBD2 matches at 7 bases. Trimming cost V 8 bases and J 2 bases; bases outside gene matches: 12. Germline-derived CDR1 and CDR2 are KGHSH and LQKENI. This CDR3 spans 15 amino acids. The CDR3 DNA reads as TGTGCCAGCACAACCAGTGTAGCGGGTGCCTACGAGCAGTACTTC. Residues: CASTTSVAGAYEQYF.

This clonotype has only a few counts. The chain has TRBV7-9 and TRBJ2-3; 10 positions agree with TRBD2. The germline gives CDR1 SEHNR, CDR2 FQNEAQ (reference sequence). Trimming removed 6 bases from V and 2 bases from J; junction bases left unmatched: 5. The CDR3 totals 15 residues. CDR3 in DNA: TGTGCCAGCAGAAAAACTAGCGGGGACACAGATACGCAGTATTTT. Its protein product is CASRKTSGDTDTQYF.

CDR3: CASSYAGPNQPQHF. Here the CDR3 DNA reads TGTGCCAGCAGTTACGCAGGGCCAAATCAGCCCCAGCATTTT. The chain employs TRBV6-2 or TRBV6-3 and TRBJ1-5, with D perhaps TRBD1 (5 bases). Trimming pared 2 bases from V and 4 bases from J, leaving 9 bases between. The germline V gene has CDR1 MNHEY and CDR2 SVGEGT. The CDR3 is 14 amino acids.